The next 9 T cell receptor delta chains were all read from a single sample in a study of gamma-delta T cells after stem cell transplantation (dated by TCRdb to 2016 to 2017). The method was RT-PCR. These reads were obtained on an Illumina MiSeq. TCRdb called clones afresh from the public reads with CATT; identical DNA rows were later merged. The sample table contains around 6,700 delta-chain clones; only one count was recorded for approximately 23% of them. Clones ranked in the top ten supply around 18% of the sample. The sample taken for sequencing was gamma-delta T cells. The receptors come from a human donor. It is not recorded whose cells these are; they may come from a transplant donor.

This clone occurred a few times. This sequence joins TRAV29/DV5 and TRDJ3; 9 positions match TRDD2. The V gene's germline CDR1 is NSMFDY and CDR2 ISSIKDK. V was pared by 1 base and J by 0 bases, with 14 bases of the junction left unmatched. CDR3 size: 21 residues. The CDR3 region is CAASPSYGEYKSSWDTRQMFF. Here the CDR3 DNA reads TGTGCAGCAAGCCCTTCCTACGGGGAATACAAGAGCTCCTGGGACACCCGACAGATGTTTTTC.

With respect to this clone: A much larger clone is a single base away; this may be a read error. The rearrangement uses TRDV2 and TRDJ1, with TRDD3 matching 7 bases. V lost 3 bases to trimming and J lost 0 bases; unmatched junction nucleotides: 30. Germline values: CDR1 GEAIGNYY, CDR2 EKD. The length of the CDR3 is 23 residues. The CDR3 bases are TGTGCCTGTGACGCCGTCCGATTAAGGGTGGGGGACTCCGGGCCAAATTACACCGATAAACTCATCTTT. It encodes CACDAVRLRVGDSGPNYTDKLIF.

The V call is TRDV2, the J call TRDJ1, with TRDD3 matching over 8 bases. The length of the CDR3 is 18 residues. CDR1 GEAIGNYY and CDR2 EKD come from the germline V gene. Trimming removed 0 bases from V and 11 bases from J; junction bases left unmatched: 22. CDR3: CACDTLRPEASGDTRLIF. CDR3 sequence (DNA): TGTGCCTGTGACACCCTCCGCCCAGAGGCTTCAGGGGATACAAGGCTCATCTTT.

By frequency in the sample, this clone is medium-sized. The chain joins TRDV1 to TRDJ1; 12 bases fit TRDD3. Trimming took 3 bases from V and 0 from J; bases not matched to a gene: 14. The length of the CDR3 is 20 residues. Germline CDR1 is TSWWSYY and CDR2 is QGS. In DNA, the CDR3 is TGTGCTCTTGGGGATTTGATCCCTGGGGGATACGCAGCGTACACCGATAAACTCATCTTT. Translation: CALGDLIPGGYAAYTDKLIF.

This clone rates as medium-sized. V gene TRDV2 combines with J gene TRDJ1; 12 bases are shared with TRDD3. V dropped 0 bases and J dropped 2; count of bases not matched to a gene: 9. The CDR3 consists of 18 residues. CDR1 and CDR2 (germline): GEAIGNYY, EKD. The CDR3 DNA reads TGTGCCTGTGACACCGTACTGGGGGATACCGGTTGGACCGATAAACTCATCTTT. Its translation: CACDTVLGDTGWTDKLIF.

The rearrangement joins TRDV2 to TRDJ1, with TRDD3 identical over 8 bases. Looked up from germline, CDR1 is GEAIGNYY and CDR2 is EKD. The V segment lost 2 bases and the J segment 3 bases; nucleotides outside the gene matches: 10. The CDR3 spans 16 residues. The CDR3 loop reads CACDMLGDRHPDKLIF. DNA for the CDR3: TGTGCCTGTGACATGTTGGGGGATCGCCATCCCGATAAACTCATCTTT.

By share of the sample, this clone is medium-sized. The J gene is TRDJ1, the V gene TRDV2; 11 bases map to TRDD3. CDR1 is GEAIGNYY, CDR2 EKD, per germline. The length of the CDR3 is 17 residues. Trimming took 3 bases from V and 0 from J; bases not matched to a gene: 8. The CDR3 DNA is TGTGCCTGTGACCTATTGGGGGATACGAGCGACACCGATAAACTCATCTTT. This translates into CACDLLGDTSDTDKLIF.

By share, this clone ranks as medium-sized (0.01 to 0.1%). The chain combines TRDV2 with TRDJ2; TRDD3 agrees at 11 bases. CDR1 GEAIGNYY and CDR2 EKD come from the germline V gene. V trimming: 0 bases; J trimming: 6 bases; junction bases outside the gene matches: 14. The CDR3 is 19 amino acids. In DNA form, the CDR3 reads TGTGCCTGTGACACCGCAGGGCATGGGGGATACGCGTTGGCAGCACAACTCTTCTTT. It translates to CACDTAGHGGYALAAQLFF.

This clone is medium-sized by share. This rearrangement joins TRDV2 to TRDJ1, with D maybe TRDD3 (7 bases). The CDR3 consists of 20 residues. The V end was cut by 2 bases, the J end by 0 bases, with 27 bases between. Germline CDR1 and CDR2: GEAIGNYY and EKD. CDR3: CACDSLLRTLGTRNTDKLIF. CDR3 DNA sequence: TGTGCCTGTGACAGTCTCCTACGCACACTGGGGACCCGTAACACCGATAAACTCATCTTT.